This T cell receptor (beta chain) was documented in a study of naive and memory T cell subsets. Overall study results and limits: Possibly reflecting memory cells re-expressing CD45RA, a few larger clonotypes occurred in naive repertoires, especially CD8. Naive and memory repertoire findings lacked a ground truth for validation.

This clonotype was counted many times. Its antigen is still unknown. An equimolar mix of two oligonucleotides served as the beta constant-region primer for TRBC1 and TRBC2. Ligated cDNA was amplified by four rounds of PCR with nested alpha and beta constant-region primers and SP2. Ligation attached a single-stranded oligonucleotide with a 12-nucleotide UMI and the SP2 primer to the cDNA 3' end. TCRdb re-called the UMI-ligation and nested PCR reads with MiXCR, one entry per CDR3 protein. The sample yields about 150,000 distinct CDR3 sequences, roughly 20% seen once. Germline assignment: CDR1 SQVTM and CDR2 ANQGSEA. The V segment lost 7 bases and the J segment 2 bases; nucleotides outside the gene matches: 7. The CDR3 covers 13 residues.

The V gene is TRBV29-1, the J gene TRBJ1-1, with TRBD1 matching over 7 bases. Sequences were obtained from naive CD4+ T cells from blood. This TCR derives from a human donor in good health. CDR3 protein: CSAHDRANTEAFF. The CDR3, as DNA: TGCAGCGCTCATGACAGGGCAAACACTGAAGCTTTCTTT.